Each of the 13 T cell receptor beta chains below was sequenced from the same sample in a study of control samples from healthy donors and cancer patients. Data came from immunoSEQ multiplex PCR; TCRdb stores just in-frame clones and leaves some out. The sample lists about 77,000 clones; almost 95% were seen once. Sequencing was done on a sample of blood. Receptor source: an older woman in good health.

The chain combines TRBV7-6 with TRBJ2-1; 7 nucleotides line up with TRBD2. V lost 4 bases, J lost 5 bases, and 8 bases stayed unmatched. The CDR3 has 15 amino acids. CDR1 and CDR2 from the germline V gene are SGHVS and FNYEAQ. The CDR3 is CASSSVAGGHNEQFF. The DNA of the CDR3 is TGTGCCAGCAGCTCCGTAGCGGGCGGCCACAATGAGCAGTTCTTC.

The chain employs TRBV5-1 and TRBJ1-1; D is possibly TRBD1 (5 bases). The CDR3 has 14 residues. Per germline, CDR1 SGHRS and CDR2 YFSETQ. Trimming removed 2 bases at V and 6 bases at J, with 14 bases between. The CDR3: CASSFTGPNPEAFF. CDR3 sequence (DNA): TGCGCCAGCAGCTTCACGGGGCCAAACCCTGAAGCTTTCTTT.

CDR3 bases: TGTGCCAGCAGTACACGGACAGCTCAAGAGACCCAGTACTTC. Translated: CASSTRTAQETQYF. This chain joins TRBV6-2 or TRBV6-3 and TRBJ2-5, with D possibly matching TRBD1 (6 bases). V was pared by 5 bases and J by 2 bases, with 12 bases between. This CDR3 has 14 residues. The germline V gene has CDR1 MNHEY and CDR2 SVGEGT.

The rearrangement links TRBV28 to TRBJ1-2; D unresolved. The CDR3 runs 11 residues. With 6 bases removed from V and 5 bases from J, the gap between germline ends came to 7 bases. CDR1 MDHEN and CDR2 SYDVKM come from the germline V gene. The CDR3 nucleotides are TGTGCCAGCAGGAATAATTATGGCTACACCTTC. It is translated as CASRNNYGYTF.

The rearrangement joins TRBV10-3 to TRBJ2-7, with TRBD2 as a possible D gene (6 bases). CDR1 ENHRY and CDR2 SYGVKD come from the germline V gene. Trimming cost V 7 bases and J 2 bases, with 21 bases left between them. The CDR3 is made up of 16 amino acids. The CDR3 is CAITSLHSGVPYEQYF. CDR3 DNA: TGTGCCATCACCTCCCTTCATAGCGGTGTCCCCTACGAGCAGTACTTC.

The rearrangement joins TRBV30 to TRBJ2-3; tentative D call: TRBD1 (6 bases). V dropped 3 bases and J dropped 4 bases, with 8 bases sitting between them. The CDR3 runs to 12 residues. The germline V gene has CDR1 GTSNPN and CDR2 SVGIG (reference sequence). CDR3 loop: CAWSAGADTQYF. The CDR3 region has the DNA TGTGCCTGGAGCGCAGGGGCAGATACGCAGTATTTT.

The rearrangement joins TRBV2 to TRBJ1-5; no clear D gene. Germline CDR1 reads SNHLY; CDR2 reads FYNNEI. Trimming removed 2 bases at V and 2 bases at J, with 16 bases between. The CDR3 consists of 17 residues. Written as DNA, the CDR3 is TGTGCCAGCAGTGAAAGGAGTAGGGCCAGAGGCAATCAGCCCCAGCATTTT. Protein sequence: CASSERSRARGNQPQHF.

The CDR3 coding sequence is TGTGCTAGTGGTTTGGGGGACAGGTGGAATGAGCAGTTCTTC. It yields the protein CASGLGDRWNEQFF. The V call is TRBV12-5, the J call TRBJ2-1, with 8 bases lining up with TRBD1. Germline CDR1 LGHNT, CDR2 FRNRAP. CDR3 length: 14 amino acids. V dropped 1 base and J dropped 7; count of bases not matched to a gene: 3.

The V call is TRBV3-1 (or the pseudogene TRBV3-2), the J call TRBJ2-3; 10 bases fit TRBD2. V trimming: 0 bases; J trimming: 0 bases; junction bases outside the gene matches: 9. Germline CDR1 LGHDT, CDR2 YNNKEL (reference sequence). The CDR3 covers 19 residues. CDR3 protein: CASSQDRLAGVRSTDTQYF. The CDR3 DNA sequence: TGTGCCAGCAGCCAAGATAGGCTAGCGGGAGTTCGGAGCACAGATACGCAGTATTTT.

This sequence joins TRBV28 and TRBJ1-2; D is undetermined. The CDR3 has 15 amino acids. The ends were cut back, 5 bases at V and 4 bases at J, with 17 bases in the middle. CDR1 is MDHEN, CDR2 SYDVKM, per germline. DNA for the CDR3: TGTGCCAGCAGTCGCTCTAGTGCAAATGGCTATGGCTACACCTTC. This codes for CASSRSSANGYGYTF.

The V call is TRBV7-2, the J call TRBJ2-7, with 15 positions matching TRBD2. The CDR3 covers 16 residues. Germline trimming cut 0 bases from V and 7 bases from J; bases unmatched to any gene: 4. Germline assignment: CDR1 SGHTA and CDR2 FQGNSA. The CDR3 loop reads CASSLAGTSGRWEQYF. Written as DNA, the CDR3 is TGTGCCAGCAGCTTAGCAGGGACTAGCGGGAGGTGGGAGCAGTACTTC.

The V call is TRBV6-6, the J call TRBJ2-7, with 10 nucleotides matching TRBD1. The CDR3 is made up of 15 amino acids. The junction had 8 bases not matched to a gene; V was cut back by 4 bases and J by 5 bases. Looked up from germline, CDR1 is MNHNY and CDR2 is SVGAGI (reference sequence). The CDR3: CASSSLGTGAHEQYF. The DNA of the CDR3 is TGTGCCAGCAGTTCTCTCGGGACAGGGGCCCACGAGCAGTACTTC.

The chain has TRBV6-2 or TRBV6-3 and TRBJ1-5, with D uncertain. Deletions cut 0 bases from V and 5 bases from J, with 8 bases between. The CDR3 consists of 14 residues. Germline CDR1 MNHEY, CDR2 SVGEGT. This chain's CDR3 is CASSYSGKDQPQHF. The CDR3 DNA sequence: TGTGCCAGCAGTTACTCAGGGAAGGATCAGCCCCAGCATTTT.